The following is a T cell receptor beta chain sequence with its context. Its antigen is not identified. Indicated time point: newly diagnosed, previously untreated cHL patient sample. Acting as the comparison were PBMCs from newly diagnosed, untreated classical Hodgkin lymphoma. Some clones are missing from TCRdb's copy, which holds only in-frame ones; the method was immunoSEQ multiplex PCR. The sample has about 21,000 clones, around 94% seen once; the top ten hold about 5%. The sample originates from a study of PD-1 blockade in classical Hodgkin lymphoma. Whole-study findings and limits: Reported baseline diversity: healthy donors highest, relapsed/refractory patients lowest. Whatever underlies the repertoire differences (possibly disease activity or prior therapy) remains undefined.

Germline V lookup: CDR1 MDHEN, CDR2 SYDVKM. V was cut by 9 bases and J by 7 bases, with 15 bases left in between. The CDR3 has 13 residues. This clonotype was obtained from a human donor with classical Hodgkin lymphoma. Sequenced: peripheral blood mononuclear cells (PBMCs). This chain uses TRBV28 with TRBJ2-2; tentatively, D is TRBD1 or TRBD2 (7 bases each). The CDR3 here is CASSQGGVGELFF. The CDR3, as DNA: TGTGCCAGTTCTCAGGGGGGGGTCGGGGAGCTGTTTTTT.